This TCR beta chain was identified in a study of metastatic and nonmetastatic thyroid tumors. The overall study: Comparative analysis of repertoires was undertaken across blood and tumor or nodule tissue obtained from malignant and benign thyroid patients. Findings and limits, study-wide: In blood and tumor, TCR beta diversity was reportedly significantly higher in malignant thyroid tumors than in benign nodules.

CDR1 LNHDA and CDR2 SQIVND come from the germline V gene (reference sequence). This CDR3 has 14 residues. Between the trimmed V and J ends, which lost 4 bases and 0 bases, there was a span of 7 bases. In the source study's methods: The study's classifier, a distant-metastasis tool for papillary thyroid cancer, was built using CDR3 differences across clinicopathological groups. TCRdb re-called clones via MiXCR from the PCR reads. In this record, the V and J calls reflect TCRdb's handling and not the investigators' own analysis. The repertoire holds roughly 63,000 clones, with around 15% as singletons. This clone has ten or more counts. Antigen specificity is unknown. Prior to thyroid surgery, none of the patients had received any treatment.

The sequence derives from a male donor with papillary thyroid cancer or a benign thyroid nodule (not recorded which). Some clones in this sample may be carry-over from other donors' samples. The V call is TRBV19, the J call TRBJ1-5; D unclear. Sequencing input: blood. The CDR3 reads CASSRTDSNQPQHF. DNA for the CDR3: TGTGCCAGTAGTAGGACGGATAGCAATCAGCCCCAGCATTTT.